The sample holds many counts of the clone carrying this T cell receptor (beta chain). The antigen is not known. Between the trimmed V and J ends, which lost 0 bases and 5 bases, there was a span of 13 bases. Per germline, CDR1 SGHNT and CDR2 YYREEE (reference sequence). CDR3 length: 15 residues. The data were taken from a study of T-cell memory formation after mild COVID-19. Study background: TCR clusters showed largely donor specificity. Study-wide points: Pre-infection memory already had some responding clones, implying cross-reactive memory joined. Clones which contracted sat mainly in CM and EM if CD4+, and in EMRA if CD8+.

TCRalpha and TCRbeta libraries used 5'RACE with constant-segment primers and UMIs. TCRdb re-derived calls from the 5' RACE reads in MiXCR, one entry per CDR3 protein. The sample lists around 430,000 distinct CDR3 sequences, about 17% occurring once. The V gene is TRBV5-4, the J gene TRBJ2-3; no firm D call. Sequencing was performed on PBMCs or a T cell subset sorted from them (not recorded which). The TCR was taken from a man aged 18 to 35 who had mild COVID-19 (a few samples of this study predate the infection). Cell type and time point are not known. CDR3 amino acids: CASSLAMRWGDTQYF. The CDR3 coding sequence is TGTGCCAGCAGCTTGGCCATGAGGTGGGGAGATACGCAGTATTTT.